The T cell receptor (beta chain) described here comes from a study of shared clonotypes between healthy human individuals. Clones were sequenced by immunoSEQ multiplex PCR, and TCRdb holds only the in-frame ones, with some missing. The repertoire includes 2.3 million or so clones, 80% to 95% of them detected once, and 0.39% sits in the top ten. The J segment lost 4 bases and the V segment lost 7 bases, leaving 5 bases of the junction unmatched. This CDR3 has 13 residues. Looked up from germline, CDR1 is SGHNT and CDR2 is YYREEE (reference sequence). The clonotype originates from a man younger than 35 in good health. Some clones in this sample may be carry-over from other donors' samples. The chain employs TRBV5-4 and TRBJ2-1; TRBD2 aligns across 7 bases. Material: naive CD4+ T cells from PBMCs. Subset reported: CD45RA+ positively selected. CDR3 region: CASQASGYNEQFF. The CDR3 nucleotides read TGTGCCAGCCAGGCTAGCGGTTACAATGAGCAGTTCTTC.